The rows below give T cell receptor beta chains drawn from one sample of a study of blood T cell repertoires in COVID-19. Profiling relied on immunoSEQ multiplex PCR, and the TCRdb table lists in-frame clones only, not all of them. The table has more than 150,000 clones, 80% to 85% seen once. The material sequenced was PBMCs or T cells enriched from blood (not recorded which). The receptors were gathered from a woman aged 45-65 years who had recovered from COVID-19. The CDR3 runs from the conserved cysteine through the conserved F or W. D genes are given only for firm matches. Clone size is not always given. Where it is, it says once, few, many or a class for expanded clones.

j_call: TRBJ2-5; clone_size: .; d_call: .; v_call: TRBV18; cdr3_nt: TGTGCCAGCTCACCCGGGGTTAAGGAGACCCAGTACTTC; cdr3_aa: CASSPGVKETQYF
j_call: TRBJ2-3; clone_size: .; d_call: TRBD2; v_call: TRBV7-9; cdr3_nt: TGTGCCAGCAGCCGGAAAGCGGGGGGGTACACAGATACGCAGTATTTT; cdr3_aa: CASSRKAGGYTDTQYF
j_call: TRBJ2-7; clone_size: .; d_call: TRBD2; v_call: TRBV6-2/TRBV6-3; cdr3_nt: TGTGCCAGCAGTTACGGTCCGGGGGGTTCCTACGAGCAGTACTTC; cdr3_aa: CASSYGPGGSYEQYF
j_call: TRBJ2-5; clone_size: .; d_call: .; v_call: TRBV7-2; cdr3_nt: TGTGCCAGCCTATTGGTTGGCCGGGATCAAGAGACCCAGTACTTC; cdr3_aa: CASLLVGRDQETQYF
j_call: TRBJ2-7; clone_size: .; d_call: .; v_call: TRBV18; cdr3_nt: TGTGCCAGCTCACCGGCAGGAGGCGAGCAGTACTTC; cdr3_aa: CASSPAGGEQYF
j_call: TRBJ1-2; clone_size: .; d_call: .; v_call: TRBV7-2; cdr3_nt: TGTGCCAGCAGCTTATCTCGCCTGCCGAGGGATGGCTACACCTTC; cdr3_aa: CASSLSRLPRDGYTF
j_call: TRBJ1-5; clone_size: few; d_call: .; v_call: TRBV3-1/TRBV3-2; cdr3_nt: TGTGCCAGCAGCCGCGGCTCCGGACAGTACAATCAGCCCCAGCATTTT; cdr3_aa: CASSRGSGQYNQPQHF
j_call: TRBJ2-7; clone_size: .; d_call: .; v_call: TRBV7-2; cdr3_nt: TGTGCCAGCAGCCCACACCCCTACGAGCAGTACTTC; cdr3_aa: CASSPHPYEQYF
j_call: TRBJ2-7; clone_size: .; d_call: .; v_call: TRBV7-2; cdr3_nt: TGTGCCAGCAGCTTGGGCCGGGGGTACGAGCAGTACTTC; cdr3_aa: CASSLGRGYEQYF
j_call: TRBJ2-1; clone_size: .; d_call: TRBD2; v_call: TRBV29-1; cdr3_nt: TGCAGCGTCCGACTAGCGGGAGGGGGGAATGAGCAGTTCTTC; cdr3_aa: CSVRLAGGGNEQFF
j_call: TRBJ1-1; clone_size: .; d_call: .; v_call: TRBV18; cdr3_nt: TGTGCCAGCTCACCCCAACAGAATATCAACACTGAAGCTTTCTTT; cdr3_aa: CASSPQQNINTEAFF
j_call: TRBJ1-6; clone_size: .; d_call: .; v_call: TRBV7-8; cdr3_nt: TGTGCCAGCAGCCCACAGGACAGAAATTCACCCCTCCACTTT; cdr3_aa: CASSPQDRNSPLHF
j_call: TRBJ2-1; clone_size: once; d_call: .; v_call: TRBV20-1; cdr3_nt: TGCAGTGCTGAACGGGGGACTGAGCAGTTCTTC; cdr3_aa: CSAERGTEQFF
j_call: TRBJ2-7; clone_size: .; d_call: TRBD2; v_call: TRBV28; cdr3_nt: TGTGCCAGCAGTTCCCTCTTCATAGCGGGAGTTGTCGAGCAGTACTTC; cdr3_aa: CASSSLFIAGVVEQYF
j_call: TRBJ1-2; clone_size: .; d_call: .; v_call: TRBV27; cdr3_nt: TGTGCCAGCAGACCCTCAGGTGACTATGGCTACACCTTC; cdr3_aa: CASRPSGDYGYTF
j_call: TRBJ2-7; clone_size: .; d_call: .; v_call: TRBV6-5; cdr3_nt: TGTGCCAGCAGTTACGGGTCACCCACGGGGGAGCAGTACTTC; cdr3_aa: CASSYGSPTGEQYF
j_call: TRBJ2-7; clone_size: .; d_call: TRBD1; v_call: TRBV14; cdr3_nt: TGTGCCAGCCACATACCACAGGGGATAGTCGAGCAGTACTTC; cdr3_aa: CASHIPQGIVEQYF
j_call: TRBJ1-1; clone_size: .; d_call: TRBD1; v_call: TRBV18; cdr3_nt: TGTGCCAGCTCACCTGGACAGGGGATTGAAGCTTTCTTT; cdr3_aa: CASSPGQGIEAFF
j_call: TRBJ1-3; clone_size: .; d_call: .; v_call: TRBV19; cdr3_nt: TGTGCCAGTAGAGACCCAGGGGCCCCCTCTGGAAACACCATATATTTT; cdr3_aa: CASRDPGAPSGNTIYF
j_call: TRBJ2-2; clone_size: .; d_call: .; v_call: TRBV3-1/TRBV3-2; cdr3_nt: TGTGCCAGCAGCCAGGTAACAGGGCCCGGGGAGCTGTTTTTT; cdr3_aa: CASSQVTGPGELFF
j_call: TRBJ2-1; clone_size: .; d_call: TRBD1; v_call: TRBV28; cdr3_nt: TGTGCCAGCAGGCGACAGGGAATCTACAATGAGCAGTTCTTC; cdr3_aa: CASRRQGIYNEQFF
j_call: TRBJ1-6; clone_size: .; d_call: TRBD1; v_call: TRBV5-1; cdr3_nt: TGCGCCAGCAGCTTGGAGACAGGGAATTCACCCCTCCACTTT; cdr3_aa: CASSLETGNSPLHF
j_call: TRBJ2-1; clone_size: .; d_call: .; v_call: TRBV7-9; cdr3_nt: TGTGCCAGCAGTACCCAGGGTCCTGAGCAGTTCTTC; cdr3_aa: CASSTQGPEQFF
j_call: TRBJ2-2; clone_size: once; d_call: TRBD2; v_call: TRBV10-3; cdr3_nt: TGTGCCATCAGAGGAGCGGGAGGAGGGAACACCGGGGAGCTGTTTTTT; cdr3_aa: CAIRGAGGGNTGELFF
j_call: TRBJ1-2; clone_size: .; d_call: TRBD1; v_call: TRBV5-6; cdr3_nt: TGTGCCAGCGGGACAGCCAACTATGGCTACACCTTC; cdr3_aa: CASGTANYGYTF
j_call: TRBJ2-7; clone_size: .; d_call: .; v_call: TRBV24-1; cdr3_nt: TGTGCCACCAGTGTTCCGGGATCCTTCGAGCAGTACTTC; cdr3_aa: CATSVPGSFEQYF
j_call: TRBJ2-3; clone_size: .; d_call: .; v_call: TRBV19; cdr3_nt: TGTGCCAGTAGTCTACAGGCGTCGACAGATACGCAGTATTTT; cdr3_aa: CASSLQASTDTQYF
j_call: TRBJ2-1; clone_size: .; d_call: TRBD1; v_call: TRBV7-2; cdr3_nt: TGTGCCAGCAGCGCCGGGACAGGGGCCTACAATGAGCAGTTCTTC; cdr3_aa: CASSAGTGAYNEQFF
j_call: TRBJ1-1; clone_size: .; d_call: .; v_call: TRBV29-1; cdr3_nt: TGCAGCGTTGAAGGGCGGCTGAACACTGAAGCTTTCTTT; cdr3_aa: CSVEGRLNTEAFF
j_call: TRBJ1-2; clone_size: .; d_call: .; v_call: TRBV2; cdr3_nt: TGTGCCAGCAGTGCAGGGGCCGACTATGGCTACACCTTC; cdr3_aa: CASSAGADYGYTF
j_call: TRBJ2-7; clone_size: .; d_call: .; v_call: TRBV10-1; cdr3_nt: TGCGCCAGCAGGAGAGGAGTTCTGCAGTACTTC; cdr3_aa: CASRRGVLQYF
j_call: TRBJ2-7; clone_size: once; d_call: .; v_call: TRBV15; cdr3_nt: TGTGCCACCAGCAGAGATGGGCGCGAGCAGTACTTC; cdr3_aa: CATSRDGREQYF
j_call: TRBJ2-5; clone_size: once; d_call: .; v_call: TRBV24-1; cdr3_nt: TGTGCCACCAGTGACCCGATGGTCCGGGAGACCCAGTACTTC; cdr3_aa: CATSDPMVRETQYF
j_call: TRBJ2-2; clone_size: .; d_call: .; v_call: TRBV7-9; cdr3_nt: TGTGCCAGCAGCTTAGCTCGTCAGGTGAACACCGGGGAGCTGTTTTTT; cdr3_aa: CASSLARQVNTGELFF
j_call: TRBJ2-1; clone_size: .; d_call: .; v_call: TRBV4-3; cdr3_nt: TGCGCCAGCAGCTCCGTGGAGAAGCGGGAGCAGTTCTTC; cdr3_aa: CASSSVEKREQFF
j_call: TRBJ1-1; clone_size: .; d_call: TRBD1; v_call: TRBV5-6; cdr3_nt: TGTGCCAGCAGCTACCGGGACAGGGTCAACATTGAAGCTTTCTTT; cdr3_aa: CASSYRDRVNIEAFF
j_call: TRBJ2-5; clone_size: .; d_call: .; v_call: TRBV5-1; cdr3_nt: TGCGCCAGCAGACCTGGGCCTACAGAGACCCAGTACTTC; cdr3_aa: CASRPGPTETQYF
j_call: TRBJ1-4; clone_size: .; d_call: TRBD1; v_call: TRBV4-1; cdr3_nt: TGCGCCAGCAGCCAAGGGGACAGGTCCCAGGGTGAAAAACTGTTTTTT; cdr3_aa: CASSQGDRSQGEKLFF
j_call: TRBJ2-2; clone_size: .; d_call: .; v_call: TRBV3-1/TRBV3-2; cdr3_nt: TGTGCCAGCAGGGACTTTTCTGGGACCGGGGAGCTGTTTTTT; cdr3_aa: CASRDFSGTGELFF
j_call: TRBJ1-5; clone_size: once; d_call: TRBD1; v_call: TRBV4-3; cdr3_nt: TGCGCCAGCAGCCAAACCCTAGACAGGGGAGGTTTTAATCAGCCCCAGCATTTT; cdr3_aa: CASSQTLDRGGFNQPQHF
j_call: TRBJ2-7; clone_size: once; d_call: .; v_call: TRBV3-1/TRBV3-2; cdr3_nt: TGTGCCAGCAGCCATCTAGGGGGTCGGGAGCAGTACTTC; cdr3_aa: CASSHLGGREQYF
j_call: TRBJ1-1; clone_size: .; d_call: TRBD1; v_call: TRBV5-1; cdr3_nt: TGCGCCAGCAAGGACAGGCCAGGCATCACTGAAGCTTTCTTT; cdr3_aa: CASKDRPGITEAFF
j_call: TRBJ2-1; clone_size: .; d_call: TRBD2; v_call: TRBV11-3; cdr3_nt: TGTGCCAGCAGCTTAGCTAGCGGGAGGAGCTCCTACAATGAGCAGTTCTTC; cdr3_aa: CASSLASGRSSYNEQFF
j_call: TRBJ1-5; clone_size: .; d_call: .; v_call: TRBV5-6; cdr3_nt: TGTGCCAGCAGCAATACAGGGCACAGCAATCAGCCCCAGCATTTT; cdr3_aa: CASSNTGHSNQPQHF
j_call: TRBJ1-2; clone_size: .; d_call: .; v_call: TRBV7-2; cdr3_nt: TGTGCCAGCAGCTTAGGAGTCTATGGCTACACCTTC; cdr3_aa: CASSLGVYGYTF
j_call: TRBJ2-1; clone_size: .; d_call: .; v_call: TRBV4-3; cdr3_nt: TGCGCCAGCAGCCAAGACCCGGGGGTCAACTCCTACAATGAGCAGTTCTTC; cdr3_aa: CASSQDPGVNSYNEQFF
j_call: TRBJ2-1; clone_size: .; d_call: TRBD2; v_call: TRBV3-1/TRBV3-2; cdr3_nt: TGTGCCAGCAGCCAAGCACTAGCGGCCTACAATGAGCAGTTCTTC; cdr3_aa: CASSQALAAYNEQFF